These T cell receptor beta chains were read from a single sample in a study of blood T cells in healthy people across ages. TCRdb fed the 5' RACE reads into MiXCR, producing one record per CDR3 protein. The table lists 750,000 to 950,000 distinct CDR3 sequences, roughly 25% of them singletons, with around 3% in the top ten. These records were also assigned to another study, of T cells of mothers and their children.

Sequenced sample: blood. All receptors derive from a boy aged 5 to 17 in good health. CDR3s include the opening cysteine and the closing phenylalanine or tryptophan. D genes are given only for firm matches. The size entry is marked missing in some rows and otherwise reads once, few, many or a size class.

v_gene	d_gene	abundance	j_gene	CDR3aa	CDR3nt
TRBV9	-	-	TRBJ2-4	CASSNKNIQYF	TGTGCCAGCAGCAACAAAAACATTCAGTACTTC
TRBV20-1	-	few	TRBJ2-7	CSATLRGVIKQYF	TGCAGTGCTACGTTAAGGGGGGTAATAAAGCAGTACTTC
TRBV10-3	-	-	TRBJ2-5	CAISRGLQETQYF	TGTGCCATCAGTCGCGGCCTTCAAGAGACCCAGTACTTC
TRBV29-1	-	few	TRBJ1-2	CSVGGHGLYGYTF	TGCAGCGTTGGGGGGCACGGTCTCTACGGCTACACCTTC
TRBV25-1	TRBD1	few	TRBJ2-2	CASSDRRDRDTGELFF	TGTGCCAGCAGTGATCGCCGGGACAGGGATACCGGGGAGCTGTTTTTT
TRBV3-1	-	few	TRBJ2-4	CASSPLQGQAAKNIQYF	TGTGCCAGCAGCCCTTTACAGGGTCAGGCGGCCAAAAACATTCAGTACTTC
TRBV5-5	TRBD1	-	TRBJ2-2	CASSLEGQGPTGELFF	TGTGCCAGCAGCTTGGAGGGACAGGGCCCCACCGGGGAGCTGTTTTTT
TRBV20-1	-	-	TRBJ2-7	CSATGHKSYEQYF	TGCAGTGCCACAGGCCATAAATCCTACGAGCAGTACTTC
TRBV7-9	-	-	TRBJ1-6	CASSNDSPLHF	TGTGCCAGCAGCAATGATTCACCCCTCCACTTT
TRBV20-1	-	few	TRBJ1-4	CSAKTGEKLFF	TGCAGTGCGAAAACAGGGGAAAAACTGTTTTTT
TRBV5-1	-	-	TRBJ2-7	CASSGGPGGEQYF	TGCGCCAGCAGTGGGGGACCTGGAGGCGAGCAGTACTTC
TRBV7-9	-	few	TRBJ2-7	CASSSVVGRTYEQYF	TGTGCCAGCAGCTCAGTGGTAGGCCGCACCTACGAGCAGTACTTC
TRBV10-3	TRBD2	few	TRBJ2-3	CAITGGDTDTQYF	TGTGCCATCACGGGAGGGGACACAGATACGCAGTATTTT
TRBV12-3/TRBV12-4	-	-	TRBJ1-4	CASSPDDRKLFF	TGTGCCAGCAGTCCTGACGACAGAAAACTGTTTTTT
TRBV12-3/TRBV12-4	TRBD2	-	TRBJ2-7	CASSVLAGALYEQYF	TGTGCCAGCAGTGTACTAGCGGGGGCCCTCTACGAGCAGTACTTC
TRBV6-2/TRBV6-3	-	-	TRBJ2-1	CASSFLATLNNEQFF	TGTGCCAGCAGTTTTCTAGCCACCCTGAACAATGAGCAGTTCTTC
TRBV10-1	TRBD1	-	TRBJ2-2	CASSERGQDKLFF	TGCGCCAGCAGTGAGCGAGGACAGGACAAGCTGTTTTTT
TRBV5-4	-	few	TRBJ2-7	CASSLGGQSSYEQYF	TGTGCCAGCAGCCTGGGCGGACAGAGCTCCTACGAGCAGTACTTC
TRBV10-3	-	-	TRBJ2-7	CAISDSARSYEQYF	TGTGCCATCAGCGATTCTGCCAGAAGCTACGAGCAGTACTTC
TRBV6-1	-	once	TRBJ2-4	CASSEELAKNIQYF	TGTGCCAGCAGTGAAGAGCTAGCCAAAAACATTCAGTACTTC
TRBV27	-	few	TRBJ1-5	CASSPRGSYSPQHF	TGTGCCAGCAGTCCGAGGGGGTCCTATTCCCCCCAGCATTTT
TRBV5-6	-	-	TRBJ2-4	CASSTIQGPKNIQYF	TGTGCCAGCAGCACCATACAGGGTCCCAAAAACATTCAGTACTTC
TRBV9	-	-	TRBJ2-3	CVSSVAPVGTDTQYF	TGTGTCAGCAGCGTAGCCCCCGTAGGCACAGATACGCAGTATTTT
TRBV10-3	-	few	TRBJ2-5	CAISERSRGTETQYF	TGTGCCATCAGTGAGCGCAGTAGAGGGACCGAGACCCAGTACTTC
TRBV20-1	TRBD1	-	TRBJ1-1	CSPQGTAPNTEAFF	TGCAGTCCACAGGGGACCGCGCCGAACACTGAAGCTTTCTTT
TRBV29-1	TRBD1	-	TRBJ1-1	CSVGRGPGAFF	TGCAGCGTCGGCAGGGGGCCTGGAGCTTTCTTT
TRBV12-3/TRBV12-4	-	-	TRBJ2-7	CASSFGSPNSGEQYF	TGTGCCAGCAGTTTCGGTTCACCAAACTCGGGGGAGCAGTACTTC
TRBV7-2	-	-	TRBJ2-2	CASSDRSTGELFF	TGTGCCAGCAGCGATAGGAGTACTGGGGAGCTGTTTTTT
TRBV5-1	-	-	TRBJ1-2	CASSLAETVYGDTF	TGCGCCAGCAGCTTGGCTGAGACAGTCTATGGCGACACCTTC
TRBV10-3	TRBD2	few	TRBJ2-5	CAISPLAGGEETQYF	TGTGCCATCAGCCCCCTAGCGGGGGGGGAAGAGACCCAGTACTTC
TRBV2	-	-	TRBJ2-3	CASSETRDTQYF	TGTGCCAGCAGTGAAACTCGAGATACGCAGTATTTT
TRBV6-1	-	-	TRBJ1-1	CASSEGPENTEAFF	TGTGCCAGCAGTGAAGGACCGGAGAACACTGAAGCTTTCTTT
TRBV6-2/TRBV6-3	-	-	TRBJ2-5	CASSPSRVLLETQYF	TGTGCCAGCAGTCCCAGCCGGGTCCTACTGGAGACCCAGTACTTC
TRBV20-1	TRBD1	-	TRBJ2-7	CSAMDRGNYEQYF	TGCAGTGCAATGGACAGGGGAAACTACGAGCAGTACTTC
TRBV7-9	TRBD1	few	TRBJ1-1	CASSLAEARGTEAFF	TGTGCCAGCAGCTTAGCAGAAGCCAGGGGGACTGAAGCTTTCTTT
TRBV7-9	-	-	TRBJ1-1	CASSADKNTEAFF	TGTGCCAGCAGCGCCGACAAGAACACTGAAGCTTTCTTT
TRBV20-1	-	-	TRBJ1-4	CSARNGQANEKLFF	TGCAGTGCTAGAAACGGGCAGGCTAATGAAAAACTGTTTTTT
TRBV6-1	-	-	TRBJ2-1	CASSLDPKQFF	TGTGCCAGCAGCCTGGATCCCAAGCAGTTCTTC
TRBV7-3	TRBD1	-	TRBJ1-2	CASSITGGLNYGYTF	TGTGCCAGCAGCATCACAGGGGGCCTTAACTATGGCTACACCTTC
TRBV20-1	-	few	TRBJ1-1	CSAPGENTEAFF	TGCAGTGCCCCAGGGGAGAACACTGAAGCTTTCTTT
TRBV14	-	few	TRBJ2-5	CASSQGRGVETQYF	TGTGCCAGCAGCCAGGGCAGGGGCGTTGAGACCCAGTACTTC
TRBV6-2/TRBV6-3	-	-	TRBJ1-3	CASSLGAMIAGNTIYF	TGTGCCAGCAGTCTCGGCGCTATGATCGCTGGAAACACCATATATTTT
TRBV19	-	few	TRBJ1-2	CASQKTVSYGYTF	TGTGCCAGTCAAAAGACAGTCAGCTATGGCTACACCTTC
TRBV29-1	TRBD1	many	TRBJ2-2	CSGEQGTGELFF	TGCAGCGGTGAACAGGGGACCGGGGAGCTGTTTTTT
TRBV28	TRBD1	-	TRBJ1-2	CASSSNRDSYIYGYTF	TGTGCCAGCAGTTCAAACCGGGACAGCTATATCTATGGCTACACCTTC
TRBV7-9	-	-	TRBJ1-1	CASSLGGRGWTEAFF	TGTGCCAGCAGCTTGGGTGGGCGGGGATGGACTGAAGCTTTCTTT
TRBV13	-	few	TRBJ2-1	CASSFYPSLFNEQFF	TGTGCCAGCAGCTTTTATCCTTCATTATTCAATGAGCAGTTCTTC
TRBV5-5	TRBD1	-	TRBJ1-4	CASSRRQGHNEKLFF	TGTGCCAGCAGCCGTAGACAGGGTCATAATGAAAAACTGTTTTTT
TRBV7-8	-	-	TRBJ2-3	CASSPRALDTQYF	TGTGCCAGCAGCCCCCGGGCCCTCGATACGCAGTATTTT
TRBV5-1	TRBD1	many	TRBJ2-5	CASSLRPQGQETQYF	TGCGCCAGCAGCCTCCGCCCACAGGGGCAAGAGACCCAGTACTTC
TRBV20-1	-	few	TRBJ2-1	CSARSGARREQFF	TGCAGTGCTAGATCAGGGGCCAGGCGGGAGCAGTTCTTC
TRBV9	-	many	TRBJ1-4	CASSATTGFGHEKLFF	TGTGCCAGCAGCGCAACGACGGGATTTGGCCATGAAAAACTGTTTTTT